This T cell receptor beta chain stems from a study of blood T cells in healthy people across ages. The overall study: When template switching was applied, about one barcoded beta molecule was captured per two T cells.

This clonotype was observed many times. Antigen unknown. A junction end diverges from the germline sequence, so it may reflect a read error. From germline, CDR1 is SSHAT and CDR2 FNYEAQ (reference sequence). The CDR3 runs to 15 residues. It was with a sample-barcoded 5' primer and a J-beta primer mix that a second PCR of about 6 to 12 cycles was run. MiXCR, run by TCRdb on the 5' RACE reads, gives a single entry per CDR3 protein. The profile shows around 1,000,000 distinct CDR3 sequences, around 27% of them singletons. Whole-study findings and limits: Unsorted PBMCs blocked a conclusive comparison of naive and antigen-experienced cells.

These data are also associated with another study on T cells of mothers and their children. That work states: Nine systemically healthy Caucasian donors: three mothers, six children. Related mother-child pairs showed slightly, non-significantly higher overlap than unrelated pairs.

The chain is built from TRBV7-7 and TRBJ2-5, with 10 bases that match TRBD2. The clonotype comes from a girl aged 2 to 9 in good health. What was sequenced was blood. CDR3 in amino acids: CASSSQGTSEETQYF. CDR3 bases: TGTGCTAGCAGCTCCCAAGGGACTAGCGAAGAGACCCAGTACTTC.